Listed here are 13 T cell receptor beta chains from one sample, sequenced in a study of blood T cells in healthy people across ages. Using a J-beta primer mix together with a sample-barcoded 5' primer, a second PCR was run for roughly 7 to 12 cycles. TCRdb called the 5' RACE reads again in MiXCR, with one record for every CDR3 protein. The sample shows about 640,000 distinct CDR3 sequences, around three fifths of them seen only once. The sequencing input was blood. The receptors come from a man aged 55 to 70 in good health.

This chain links TRBV4-2 with TRBJ2-1; 10 nucleotides align to TRBD2. There are 15 residues in the CDR3. CDR1 is LGHNA, CDR2 YNFKEQ, per germline. V was clipped by 3 bases and J by 6 bases; unmatched bases: 5. CDR3 nucleotide sequence: TGTGCCAGCAGCCAGGAAGCGGGGGGGCGCAATGAGCAGTTCTTC. Amino acid sequence: CASSQEAGGRNEQFF.

V is TRBV12-3 or TRBV12-4 and J is TRBJ1-1; 7 bases are shared with TRBD1. After removal of 6 bases from V and 0 bases from J, the junction contained 10 bases not matched to a gene. The length of the CDR3 is 16 residues. CDR3 sequence (DNA): TGTGCCAGCAGCCCCCTTACAGGGGCCATGAACACTGAAGCTTTCTTT. As protein: CASSPLTGAMNTEAFF.

This chain links TRBV3-1 with TRBJ2-1, with D perhaps matching TRBD1 (6 bases). CDR1 is LGHDT, CDR2 YNNKEL, per germline (reference sequence). Trimming took off 0 bases at V and 4 bases at J, with 10 bases between the two ends. The CDR3 covers 15 residues. DNA of the CDR3: TGTGCCAGCAGCCAAGATGGGGGCCGGTACAATGAGCAGTTCTTC. It yields the protein CASSQDGGRYNEQFF.

This chain links TRBV28 with TRBJ2-1, with D possibly TRBD1 on 6 matching bases. The CDR3 sequence is 11 residues long. CDR1 is MDHEN, CDR2 SYDVKM, per germline. V was clipped by 6 bases and J by 10 bases, with 10 bases between them. The CDR3 loop reads CASRITGEQFF. The CDR3 DNA reads as TGTGCCAGCAGGATTACAGGGGAGCAGTTCTTC.

The genes are TRBV7-8 and TRBJ1-5, with D possibly being TRBD1 (5 bases). This CDR3 has 15 residues. Between the trimmed V and J ends, which lost 4 bases and 2 bases, there was a span of 12 bases. The germline V gene has CDR1 SGHVS and CDR2 FQNEAQ. The CDR3 reads CASSSEGRGNQPQHF. CDR3 in DNA: TGTGCCAGCAGCTCCGAAGGCAGGGGCAATCAGCCCCAGCATTTT.

The chain combines TRBV25-1 with TRBJ2-1; D might be TRBD1 (6 bases). V lost 4 bases, J lost 2 bases, and 12 bases lay in between. The germline V gene encodes CDR1 MGHDK and CDR2 SYGVNS. This CDR3 has 15 amino acids. The CDR3 sequence: CASSAPGQTYNEQFF. For the CDR3, the DNA is TGTGCCAGCAGTGCCCCTGGACAGACCTACAATGAGCAGTTCTTC. Full variable domain (rest looked up from reference TRBV25-1 and TRBJ2-1): EADIYQTPRYLVIGTGKKITLECSQTMGHDKMYWYQQDPGMELHLIHYSYGVNSTEKGDLSSESTVSRIRTEHFPLTLESARPSHTSQYLCASSAPGQTYNEQFFGPGTRLTVL.

The chain is built from TRBV18 and TRBJ1-2; D is unresolved. CDR3 length: 14 amino acids. Germline V gives CDR1 KGHSH, CDR2 LQKENI. V shed 5 bases and J shed 3 bases, with 13 bases lying between them. In DNA form, the CDR3 reads TGTGCCAGCTCAGTGACAACGGATTACTATGGCTACACCTTC. It is translated as CASSVTTDYYGYTF.

Only one count was recorded for this clonotype. This sequence joins TRBV5-6 and TRBJ2-4, with 10 bases matching TRBD2. The DNA end is more similar to TRBJ2-7, so the J call may be wrong. The germline CDR1 and CDR2 sequences are SGHDT and YYEEEE. The CDR3 totals 14 residues. CDR3 nucleotide sequence: TGTGCCAGCAGCTCGTTACTAGCGGGATACGAGCAGTACTTC. Translation gives CASSSLLAGYEQYF.

The chain employs TRBV14 and TRBJ2-2, with TRBD2 matching 7 bases. Unmatched junction bases numbered 5, after V lost 6 bases and J lost 7 bases. From germline, CDR1 is SGHDN and CDR2 FVKESK. This CDR3 has 13 amino acids. The CDR3 spells CASSPRTSGELFF. The CDR3 bases are TGTGCCAGCAGTCCAAGGACTAGCGGGGAGCTGTTTTTT.

The chain combines TRBV3-1 with TRBJ2-6; D is possibly TRBD2 (6 bases). The CDR3 extends over 17 amino acids. Trimming took 0 bases from V and 0 from J, leaving 9 bases between them. Germline V lookup: CDR1 LGHDT, CDR2 YNNKEL (reference sequence). CDR3 sequence reads: CASSQEGLLSGANVLTF. As DNA, the CDR3 is TGTGCCAGCAGCCAAGAGGGACTTCTCTCTGGGGCCAACGTCCTGACTTTC.

The genes are TRBV28 and TRBJ1-2; D not resolved. CDR3 length: 13 residues. CDR1 and CDR2 from the germline V gene are MDHEN and SYDVKM. Trimming cost V 6 bases and J 2 bases, with 10 bases left between them. DNA for the CDR3: TGTGCCAGCAGCCGGAGCGGAAACTATGGCTACACCTTC. Its translation: CASSRSGNYGYTF.

The chain combines TRBV7-2 with TRBJ1-1; D possibly corresponds to TRBD1 (5 bases). Germline V CDR1 and CDR2: SGHTA, FQGNSA. V lost 5 bases and J 5 bases, leaving 18 bases between the germline ends. The CDR3 is 15 residues long. This CDR3 reads CASSVGVGRTTEAFF. The CDR3 nucleotides read TGTGCCAGCAGCGTAGGAGTGGGGCGAACGACTGAAGCTTTCTTT.

The chain employs TRBV27 and TRBJ1-5, with D possibly being TRBD1 (5 bases). V was pared by 6 bases and J by 11 bases, with 23 bases between. The CDR3 totals 15 residues. Per germline, CDR1 MNHEY and CDR2 SMNVEV (reference sequence). CDR3 bases: TGTGCCAGCAGCCCCAAGGGGCGTCCCACCGGCACCCAGCATTTT. It encodes CASSPKGRPTGTQHF.